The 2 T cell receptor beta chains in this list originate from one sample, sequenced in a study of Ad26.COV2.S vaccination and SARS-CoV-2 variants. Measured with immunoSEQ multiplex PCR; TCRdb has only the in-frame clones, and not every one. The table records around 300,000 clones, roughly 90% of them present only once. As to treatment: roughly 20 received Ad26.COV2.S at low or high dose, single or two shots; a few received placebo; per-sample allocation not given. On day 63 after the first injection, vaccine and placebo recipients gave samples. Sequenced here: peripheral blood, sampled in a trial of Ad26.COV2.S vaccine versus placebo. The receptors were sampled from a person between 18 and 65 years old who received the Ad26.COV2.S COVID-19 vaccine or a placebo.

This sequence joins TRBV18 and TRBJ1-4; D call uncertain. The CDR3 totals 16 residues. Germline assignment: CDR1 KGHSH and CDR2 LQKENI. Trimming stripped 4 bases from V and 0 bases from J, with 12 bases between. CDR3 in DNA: TGTGCCAGCTCACTGTCGCGGGCAGCAACTAATGAAAAACTGTTTTTT. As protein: CASSLSRAATNEKLFF.

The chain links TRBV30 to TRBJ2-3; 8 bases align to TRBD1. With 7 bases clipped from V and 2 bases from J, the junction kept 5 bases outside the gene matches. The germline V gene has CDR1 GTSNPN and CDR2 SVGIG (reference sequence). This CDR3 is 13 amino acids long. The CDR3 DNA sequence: TGTGCCTTCACAGGGGGAACCACAGATACGCAGTATTTT. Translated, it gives CAFTGGTTDTQYF. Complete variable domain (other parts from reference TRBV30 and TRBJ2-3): SQTIHQWPATLVQPVGSPLSLECTVEGTSNPNLYWYRQAAGRGLQLLFYSVGIGQISSEVPQNLSASRPQDRQFILSSKKLLLSDSGFYLCAFTGGTTDTQYFGPGTRLTVL.